The clone carrying this T cell receptor beta chain was seen a single time. The sample comes from a study of blood T cell repertoires in COVID-19. CDR1 is MGHRA and CDR2 is YSYEKL in the germline V gene. Deletions cut 5 bases from V and 4 bases from J, with 10 bases between. This CDR3 has 13 residues. In the study's own analysis: Estimated nucleated cell counts came from reference gene primer amplification. Assay used: immunoSEQ multiplex PCR; TCRdb lists only in-frame clones, some missing. V and J calls and clone size are those listed in that table; D and trimming were worked out from the DNA. The data hold more than 140,000 clones, with 84% observed a single time.

The genes are TRBV4-1 and TRBJ2-3; possible D gene TRBD2, 5 bases. This TCR was sampled from a woman between 45 and 60 years old in a cohort sampled during active or convalescent COVID-19. Sequencing was performed on peripheral blood. CDR3 nucleotides: TGCGCCAGCAGCGCCCACGGGGCAGATACGCAGTATTTT. As protein: CASSAHGADTQYF.